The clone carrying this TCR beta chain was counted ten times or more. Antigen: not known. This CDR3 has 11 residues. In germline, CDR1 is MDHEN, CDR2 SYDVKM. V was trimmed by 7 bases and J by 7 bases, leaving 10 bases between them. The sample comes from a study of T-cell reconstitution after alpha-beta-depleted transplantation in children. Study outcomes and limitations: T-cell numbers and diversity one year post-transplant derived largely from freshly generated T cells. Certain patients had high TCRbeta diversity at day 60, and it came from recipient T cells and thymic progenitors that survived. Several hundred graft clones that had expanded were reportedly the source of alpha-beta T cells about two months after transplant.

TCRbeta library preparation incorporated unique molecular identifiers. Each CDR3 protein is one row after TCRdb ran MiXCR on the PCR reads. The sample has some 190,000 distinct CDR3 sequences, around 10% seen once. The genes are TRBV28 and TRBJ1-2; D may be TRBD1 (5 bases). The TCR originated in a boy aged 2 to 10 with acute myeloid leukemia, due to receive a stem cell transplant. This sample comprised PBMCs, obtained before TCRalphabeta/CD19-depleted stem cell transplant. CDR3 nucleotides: TGTGCCAGCACCCAGAGGGGTGGCTACACCTTC. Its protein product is CASTQRGGYTF.